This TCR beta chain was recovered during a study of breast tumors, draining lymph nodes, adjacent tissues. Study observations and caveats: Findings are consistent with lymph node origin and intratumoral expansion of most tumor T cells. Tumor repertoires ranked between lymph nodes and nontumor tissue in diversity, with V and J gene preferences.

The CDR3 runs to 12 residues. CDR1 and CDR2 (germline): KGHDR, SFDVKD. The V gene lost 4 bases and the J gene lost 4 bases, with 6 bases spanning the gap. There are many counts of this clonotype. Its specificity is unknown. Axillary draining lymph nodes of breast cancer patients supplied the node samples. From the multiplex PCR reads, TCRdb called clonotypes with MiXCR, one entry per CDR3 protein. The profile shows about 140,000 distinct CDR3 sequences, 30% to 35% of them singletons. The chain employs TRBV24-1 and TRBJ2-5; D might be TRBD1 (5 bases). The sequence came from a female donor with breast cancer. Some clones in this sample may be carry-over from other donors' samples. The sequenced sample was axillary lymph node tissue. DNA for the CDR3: TGTGCCACCAGTGAGGACACAGAGACCCAGTACTTC. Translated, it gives CATSEDTETQYF.